This TCR beta chain comes out of a study of T cell responses to AZD1222 COVID-19 vaccine. TCRdb keeps only in-frame clones here, not all; method: immunoSEQ multiplex PCR. The sample carries roughly 100,000 clones, 80% to 95% recorded once. The CDR3 covers 14 residues. V was clipped by 0 bases and J by 1 base, with 7 bases between them. Germline CDR1 reads SGHRS; CDR2 reads YFSETQ. Recipients boosted at about 4 weeks or about 12 weeks are pooled. The study's findings and limits: White British people made up most donors, females outnumbered males, and clonal diversity was possibly underestimated.

On this clone itself: Its cognate antigen is unknown.

The specimen was peripheral blood, collected 28 days after the second AZD1222 dose. The source of this sequence is an adult who received the AZD1222 COVID-19 vaccine. V gene TRBV5-1 combines with J gene TRBJ1-2; D ambiguous. CDR3 sequence (DNA): TGCGCCAGCAGCTTGGAGAGCTTTAACTATGGCTACACCTTC. This gives the protein CASSLESFNYGYTF.